Each of the 11 T cell receptor beta chains below was sequenced from the same sample in a study of blood T cell repertoires in COVID-19. The table came from immunoSEQ multiplex PCR; TCRdb's copy has only in-frame clones and leaves some out. In the table there are 15,000 to 20,000 clones, 85% to 90% of which are singletons. Source material: peripheral blood. The origin of the receptors is a woman older than 75 with COVID-19, enrolled during active disease.

This clone has more than one count but fewer than ten. Here the CDR3 DNA reads TGTGCCAGCAGCCAATCCCCGGGACAGGGACCCACCGGGGAGCTGTTTTTT. As protein: CASSQSPGQGPTGELFF. V usage is TRBV14 and J usage is TRBJ2-2, with TRBD1 identical over 9 bases. The J segment lost 4 bases and the V segment lost 2 bases, leaving 8 bases of the junction unmatched. Looked up from germline, CDR1 is SGHDN and CDR2 is FVKESK. CDR3 length: 17 residues.

V is TRBV24-1 and J is TRBJ2-1; 8 bases are shared with TRBD2. Trimming took 2 bases from V and 7 from J; bases not matched to a gene: 6. The CDR3 loop spans 15 amino acids. Per the germline V gene, CDR1 is KGHDR and CDR2 is SFDVKD. DNA of the CDR3: TGTGCCACCAGTGATTATGACGGGAGGGCTAATGAGCAGTTCTTC. Translating it yields CATSDYDGRANEQFF.

The CDR3 region is CASSPQGVVTGELFF. CDR3 coding DNA: TGTGCCAGCAGCCCACAGGGGGTGGTTACCGGGGAGCTGTTTTTT. The J gene is TRBJ2-2, the V gene TRBV7-3; 8 bases are shared with TRBD1. The V and J ends lost 5 bases and 5 bases, in that order; junction bases with no gene match: 7. Germline V lookup: CDR1 SGHTA, CDR2 FQGTGA. The CDR3 sequence is 15 residues long.

V gene TRBV5-8 combines with J gene TRBJ2-2; D is uncertain. V lost 4 bases to trimming and J lost 4 bases, with 5 bases between them. Germline assignment: CDR1 SGHTS and CDR2 YDEGEE. This CDR3 is built from 12 residues. CDR3 DNA sequence: TGTGCCAGCAGCCGGGTCACCGGGGAGCTGTTTTTT. Amino acid sequence: CASSRVTGELFF.

The chain joins TRBV20-1 to TRBJ2-3; TRBD2 aligns across 7 bases. CDR1 and CDR2 (germline): DFQATT, SNEGSKA (reference sequence). CDR3 size: 11 residues. J lost 11 bases, V lost 6 bases, and 8 bases had no gene match. The CDR3 region is CSARGVAGQYF. Here the CDR3 DNA reads TGCAGTGCCCGGGGGGTGGCAGGGCAGTATTTT.

The chain uses TRBV7-2 and TRBJ2-7, with a weak D call TRBD1 (6 bases). Germline values: CDR1 SGHTA, CDR2 FQGNSA. This CDR3 region has 15 residues. Deletions cut 2 bases from V and 0 bases from J, with 11 bases between. The CDR3 DNA reads TGTGCCAGCAGCTTATCTTTAGGGGGCTCCTACGAGCAGTACTTC. Encoded protein: CASSLSLGGSYEQYF.

The gene calls are TRBV4-1 and TRBJ2-2; 7 nucleotides line up with TRBD1. The germline V gene has CDR1 MGHRA and CDR2 YSYEKL. The CDR3 is 20 residues long. Trimming at V came to 4 bases and at J to 6 bases, leaving 23 bases not matched to a gene. Here the CDR3 reads CASSPRTILLRDSSSGELFF. CDR3 coding DNA: TGCGCCAGCAGCCCAAGGACGATCTTGCTCCGGGACAGCAGCTCCGGGGAGCTGTTTTTT.

The rearrangement uses TRBV5-4 and TRBJ1-1; no definite D call. The CDR3 contains 15 residues. Deletions cut 2 bases from V and 3 bases from J, with 14 bases between. Germline V gene data show CDR1 as SGHNT and CDR2 as YYREEE (reference sequence). CDR3 sequence: CASSLGGGGYTEAFF. The DNA of the CDR3 is TGTGCCAGCAGCTTAGGAGGAGGAGGGTACACTGAAGCTTTCTTT.

This rearrangement joins TRBV6-2 or TRBV6-3 to TRBJ1-5; 8 bases are a match to TRBD1. V lost 5 bases and J lost 5; bases outside the gene matches: 8. The CDR3 spans 15 residues. Germline lookup yields CDR1 MNHEY and CDR2 SVGEGT. The CDR3 DNA sequence: TGTGCCAGCAGTGGCGGACAGGGCTGGGATCAGCCCCAGCATTTT. Residues: CASSGGQGWDQPQHF.

This chain links TRBV28 with TRBJ2-7, with 12 positions matching TRBD2. The V segment lost 8 bases and the J segment 4 bases; nucleotides outside the gene matches: 6. The CDR3 spans 14 residues. CDR1 and CDR2 (germline): MDHEN, SYDVKM. The CDR3 region is CASLTSGSGYEQYF. CDR3 DNA: TGTGCCAGCCTGACTAGCGGGAGTGGGTACGAGCAGTACTTC.

The rearrangement uses TRBV9 and TRBJ1-4; no definite D call. V lost 4 bases and J 2 bases, leaving 15 bases between the germline ends. Germline V gives CDR1 SGDLS, CDR2 YYNGEE. This CDR3 comprises 16 residues. The CDR3 DNA reads as TGTGCCAGCAGCCCCCGAGGAGGGTGGACTAATGAAAAACTGTTTTTT. Translated: CASSPRGGWTNEKLFF.